The rows below give T cell receptor beta chains drawn from one sample of a study of blood T cell repertoires in COVID-19. Measured with immunoSEQ multiplex PCR; TCRdb has only the in-frame clones, and not every one. The sample has a few hundred thousand clones; 75% to 90% are singletons. Sequenced: PBMCs or T cells enriched from blood (not recorded which). These receptors originate from a woman aged 18-35 years who had recovered from COVID-19. Both conserved end residues are part of each CDR3. Fields, in order: J gene, D gene, V gene, clone size, CDR3 protein, CDR3 DNA. The D gene is left open where the match is weak. Clone size is stated in some rows and not others, as once, few, many or a class when expanded.

TRBJ1-4 - TRBV4-2 - CASSQDRGSEKLFF TGTGCCAGCAGCCAAGACAGGGGAAGTGAAAAACTGTTTTTT
TRBJ1-6 - TRBV13 many CASSLWGGPSGDSPLHF TGTGCCAGCAGCCTTTGGGGGGGCCCGTCCGGCGATTCACCCCTCCACTTT
TRBJ2-1 - TRBV2 - CASSARASRSDEQFF TGTGCCAGCAGTGCACGGGCTAGCCGGTCGGATGAGCAGTTCTTC
TRBJ1-1 - TRBV4-2 once CASSQEPGNWVEAFF TGTGCCAGCAGCCAAGAACCAGGGAACTGGGTCGAAGCTTTCTTT
TRBJ2-3 - TRBV5-1 once CASSQDRPRLRDTQYF TGCGCCAGCAGCCAAGACAGGCCTCGACTGAGGGATACGCAGTATTTT
TRBJ1-5 - TRBV4-1 - CASSQDVFGDNQPQHF TGCGCCAGCAGCCAAGATGTATTCGGGGACAATCAGCCCCAGCATTTT
TRBJ2-2 TRBD2 TRBV2 - CASTPGEPSGANTGELFF TGTGCCAGCACCCCTGGGGAGCCTAGCGGGGCTAACACCGGGGAGCTGTTTTTT
TRBJ1-3 TRBD1 TRBV2 - CASSYRQGNSLNSGNTIYF TGTGCCAGCAGTTATCGACAGGGAAACAGCTTAAACTCTGGAAACACCATATATTTT
TRBJ1-2 TRBD1 TRBV5-6 - CASSLIGTGSTPLYGYTF TGTGCCAGCAGCTTGATTGGGACAGGGTCTACTCCCCTCTATGGCTACACCTTC
TRBJ2-5 - TRBV6-1 - CASSEGRNQETQYF TGTGCCAGCAGTGAGGGGCGTAACCAAGAGACCCAGTACTTC
TRBJ1-5 - TRBV11-2 once CASSLGQGNQPQHF TGTGCCAGCAGCTTAGGTCAGGGGAATCAGCCCCAGCATTTT
TRBJ2-5 - TRBV6-5 once CASSYSLSQETQYF TGTGCCAGCAGTTACTCCCTAAGCCAAGAGACCCAGTACTTC
TRBJ1-1 - TRBV19 - CASSMRDFATEAFF TGTGCCAGTAGTATGAGGGACTTCGCCACTGAAGCTTTCTTT
TRBJ2-1 - TRBV3-1/TRBV3-2 - CASSPSGLYNEQFF TGTGCCAGCAGCCCAAGTGGGCTTTACAATGAGCAGTTCTTC
TRBJ1-1 - TRBV10-3 - CATSRENTEAFF TGTGCCACCTCGCGGGAGAACACTGAAGCTTTCTTT
TRBJ2-3 TRBD2 TRBV27 - CASTPRLAGTDTQYF TGTGCCAGCACCCCCCGACTAGCGGGGACAGATACGCAGTATTTT
TRBJ1-1 TRBD1 TRBV15 - CATSSFPGQGEDTEAFF TGTGCCACCAGCAGTTTCCCGGGACAGGGGGAGGACACTGAAGCTTTCTTT
TRBJ2-7 - TRBV4-1 - CASSQERVSSYEQYF TGCGCCAGCAGCCAAGAGAGAGTAAGCTCCTACGAGCAGTACTTC
TRBJ1-2 - TRBV9 - CASSQGYGGYTF TGTGCCAGCAGCCAGGGGTACGGTGGCTACACCTTC
TRBJ2-1 - TRBV5-1 - CASSLAGVGSYNEQFF TGCGCCAGCAGCTTGGCCGGGGTGGGCTCCTACAATGAGCAGTTCTTC
TRBJ2-2 - TRBV9 - CASSVGPGAGGELFF TGTGCCAGCAGCGTAGGTCCAGGGGCGGGCGGGGAGCTGTTTTTT
TRBJ2-2 TRBD1 TRBV9 - CASSVRQGVRENTGELFF TGTGCCAGCAGCGTGAGACAGGGCGTTAGGGAGAACACCGGGGAGCTGTTTTTT
TRBJ2-7 - TRBV5-1 - CASSRDGYEQYF TGCGCCAGCAGCCGGGATGGCTACGAGCAGTACTTC
TRBJ1-6 - TRBV11-3 - CASSLERNSPLHF TGTGCCAGCAGCTTAGAGCGGAATTCACCCCTCCACTTT
TRBJ2-1 TRBD1 TRBV6-6 - CASRDRAQGEQFF TGTGCCAGCCGGGACAGGGCTCAGGGGGAGCAGTTCTTC
TRBJ1-2 TRBD1 TRBV3-1/TRBV3-2 - CASRATGANYGYTF TGTGCCAGCAGAGCGACAGGGGCTAACTATGGCTACACCTTC
TRBJ1-5 - TRBV19 - CASSDPPGPQHF TGTGCCAGTAGTGACCCCCCAGGGCCCCAGCATTTT
TRBJ2-5 - TRBV9 - CASSGTWAETQYF TGTGCCAGCAGCGGGACTTGGGCAGAGACCCAGTACTTC
TRBJ1-1 - TRBV7-9 - CASSPTLNTEAFF TGTGCCAGCAGCCCGACACTGAACACTGAAGCTTTCTTT
TRBJ2-7 TRBD1 TRBV10-3 - CAISPPGQEHYEQYF TGTGCCATCAGCCCCCCGGGACAGGAGCACTACGAGCAGTACTTC
TRBJ1-2 - TRBV28 - CASSLTVETGYTF TGTGCCAGCAGTTTAACGGTAGAAACTGGCTACACCTTC
TRBJ2-1 TRBD2 TRBV5-1 - CASSPIGTTDNEQFF TGCGCCAGCAGCCCAATCGGGACTACCGACAATGAGCAGTTCTTC
TRBJ1-5 - TRBV2 once CASSDSGQPQHF TGTGCCAGTTCGGACAGTGGCCAGCCCCAGCATTTT
TRBJ1-5 - TRBV28 once CASSPQGRAQHF TGTGCCAGCAGTCCCCAAGGTCGGGCCCAGCATTTT
TRBJ1-6 - TRBV6-5 - CASSYGGRASPLHF TGTGCCAGCAGTTACGGAGGGAGGGCTTCACCCCTCCACTTT
TRBJ2-3 TRBD2 TRBV5-1 - CASFLETSGGADTQYF TGCGCCAGCTTTCTGGAGACTAGCGGGGGGGCAGATACGCAGTATTTT
TRBJ1-2 - TRBV11-2 few CASSLALRRGTGYTF TGTGCCAGCAGCTTAGCTCTCCGACGGGGAACTGGCTACACCTTC
TRBJ1-4 TRBD1 TRBV19 - CASSTQGAREKLFF TGTGCCAGTAGCACCCAGGGGGCTCGAGAAAAACTGTTTTTT
TRBJ1-2 - TRBV7-2 - CASSLAPGQTSYGYTF TGTGCCAGCAGCTTAGCGCCCGGACAGACGTCCTATGGCTACACCTTC
TRBJ1-5 TRBD1 TRBV2 - CASRDRGNQPQHF TGTGCCAGCCGGGACAGGGGTAATCAGCCCCAGCATTTT
TRBJ1-4 TRBD1 TRBV4-1 - CASSQTDRGLEKLFF TGCGCCAGCAGCCAAACCGACAGGGGGCTTGAAAAACTGTTTTTT
TRBJ1-2 - TRBV11-2 - CASSFTGLYGYTF TGTGCCAGCAGCTTTACAGGGCTCTATGGCTACACCTTC
TRBJ2-3 - TRBV5-1 - CASSYTGWGTDTQYF TGCGCCAGCAGCTACACAGGGTGGGGCACAGATACGCAGTATTTT
TRBJ2-7 TRBD2 TRBV27 - CASSTRPGLGGFAYEQYF TGTGCCAGCAGTACCCGACCAGGTCTGGGGGGGTTCGCCTACGAGCAGTACTTC
TRBJ1-1 TRBD1 TRBV19 - CASSGGQGWVREAFF TGTGCCAGTAGTGGGGGACAGGGCTGGGTAAGAGAAGCTTTCTTT
TRBJ2-5 TRBD1 TRBV2 - CASRQDRGQETQYF TGTGCCAGCAGGCAGGACAGGGGTCAAGAGACCCAGTACTTC
TRBJ2-1 - TRBV19 - CASAASGYSEQFF TGTGCCAGTGCGGCCTCTGGGTATAGTGAGCAGTTCTTC
TRBJ2-7 TRBD2 TRBV6-5 - CASSRPGLGAYEQYF TGTGCCAGCAGCCGACCGGGACTAGGTGCCTACGAGCAGTACTTC
TRBJ1-3 - TRBV4-2 few CASSQDPSEIFSGNTIYF TGTGCCAGCAGCCAAGATCCGAGTGAGATCTTCTCTGGAAACACCATATATTTT
TRBJ1-5 - TRBV19 - CASSIYPGGQNQPQHF TGTGCCAGTAGTATCTACCCCGGGGGGCAGAATCAGCCCCAGCATTTT
TRBJ2-1 - TRBV30 - CAWLRSNEQFF TGTGCCTGGCTTAGAAGCAATGAGCAGTTCTTC
TRBJ1-2 - TRBV2 once CASSEEARRDYGYTF TGTGCCAGCAGTGAAGAGGCCCGCCGGGACTATGGCTACACCTTC